The 27 T cell receptor beta chains presented below share a single source sample, sequenced in a study of T cells in Graves' hyperthyroidism and ophthalmopathy. RNA transcripts served as the template for amplifying TCR beta CDR3 regions. TCR CDR3 underwent first-round RT-PCR with the HTBI primer set. TCRdb analysed the multiplex PCR reads with MiXCR anew, one entry per CDR3 protein. The table lists approximately 600,000 distinct CDR3 sequences, 14% to 15% of them singletons, with around 4% in the top ten. Sequencing was carried out using blood. All receptors derive from a woman between 40 and 50 years old with Graves' ophthalmopathy.

This clonotype came up many times. J is TRBJ2-7 and V is TRBV11-2; the match to TRBD1 covers 11 bases. In germline, CDR1 is SGHAT, CDR2 FQNNGV. The trim removed 5 bases at V and 2 bases at J, leaving 11 bases unmatched. The CDR3 length is 17 residues. In DNA, the CDR3 is TGTGCCAGCAGCGCGGACAGGGGGCAGGCGGTACCCTACGAGCAGTACTTC. Translation gives CASSADRGQAVPYEQYF.

This clonotype has ten or more counts. The rearrangement uses TRBV7-8 and TRBJ1-1; D gene ambiguous. Germline V gives CDR1 SGHVS, CDR2 FQNEAQ. Trimming cost V 6 bases and J 1 base, with 9 bases left between them. The CDR3 sequence is 13 residues long. The CDR3: CASSLSANTEAFF. The CDR3 nucleotides read TGTGCCAGCAGTTTAAGCGCGAACACTGAAGCTTTCTTT.

For this clonotype: A much larger clonotype is one base distant, so this may be a read error. The gene calls are TRBV5-1 and TRBJ2-2; a possible D gene is TRBD2 (5 bases). There are 13 residues in the CDR3. Germline CDR1 and CDR2: SGHRS and YFSETQ. CDR3 sequence (DNA): TGCTCCAGCATGAGCGGAAACACCGGGGAGCTGTTTTTT. Amino acid sequence: CSSMSGNTGELFF.

This clonotype was recorded at least ten times. The chain joins TRBV7-9 to TRBJ2-2; D possibly corresponds to TRBD2 (6 bases). The length of the CDR3 is 15 residues. Germline V gene lookup returns CDR1 SEHNR and CDR2 FQNEAQ (reference sequence). With 2 bases removed from V and 2 bases from J, the gap between germline ends came to 9 bases. The CDR3 region is CASSLRRGNTGELFF. The CDR3 nucleotides are TGTGCCAGCAGCTTACGGCGGGGTAACACCGGGGAGCTGTTTTTT.

This clonotype was observed at least ten times. The chain combines TRBV6-4 with TRBJ2-2; the match to TRBD1 covers 8 bases. Germline lookup yields CDR1 MRHNA and CDR2 SNTAGT. Trimming cost V 7 bases and J 3 bases; bases outside gene matches: 4. The CDR3 has 14 amino acids. The CDR3 DNA reads as TGTGCCAGCAAGGGACAGGTAGACACCGGGGAGCTGTTTTTT. This codes for CASKGQVDTGELFF.

Ten or more counts support this clonotype. The chain couples TRBV14 to TRBJ2-5; possibly TRBD2 for D (6 bases). This CDR3 has 17 residues. Germline V gives CDR1 SGHDN, CDR2 FVKESK. Trimming left V 0 bases short and J 4 bases short, with 18 bases between. The CDR3 protein is CASSQDPSSGRGETQYF. CDR3 bases: TGTGCCAGCAGCCAAGATCCATCAAGCGGGCGGGGAGAGACCCAGTACTTC.

This clonotype has ten or more counts. The chain links TRBV12-3 or TRBV12-4 to TRBJ1-1; D remains unclear. Trimming removed 6 bases at V and 7 bases at J, with 18 bases between. The CDR3 contains 14 residues. CDR3 sequence (DNA): TGTGCCAGCAGGTACCCCGGACCTACGGGTGAAGCTTTCTTT. As protein: CASRYPGPTGEAFF.

There are many counts of this clonotype. The chain uses TRBV11-2 and TRBJ2-7, with TRBD1 matching over 7 bases. Germline CDR1 and CDR2: SGHAT and FQNNGV. This CDR3 region has 14 residues. V shed 4 bases and J 3 bases; nucleotides not matched to a gene: 6. This chain's CDR3 is CASSSATGVYEQYF. The CDR3 region has the DNA TGTGCCAGCAGCTCCGCTACAGGGGTCTACGAGCAGTACTTC.

This clonotype was picked up a small number of times. This CDR3 reads CASRTGGDTQYF. The DNA for the CDR3 is TGTGCCAGCAGGACAGGGGGCGATACGCAGTATTTT. The rearrangement uses TRBV28 and TRBJ2-3; 10 bases fit TRBD1. This CDR3 contains 12 residues. Losses at the gene ends were 6 bases for V and 6 bases for J; bases not matched to a gene: 0. Germline V gene data show CDR1 as MDHEN and CDR2 as SYDVKM.

This clonotype occurred many times. The gene calls are TRBV6-2 or TRBV6-3 and TRBJ1-2; D unclear. V was trimmed by 5 bases and J by 5 bases, leaving 12 bases between them. The CDR3 totals 13 residues. Germline V lookup: CDR1 MNHEY, CDR2 SVGEGT. CDR3: CASSATGKYGYTF. The DNA for the CDR3 is TGTGCCAGCAGTGCGACGGGAAAGTATGGCTACACCTTC.

There are many counts of this clonotype. The rearrangement joins TRBV7-9 to TRBJ1-1; D gene unclear. The CDR3 runs 15 residues. Germline CDR1 and CDR2: SEHNR and FQNEAQ (reference sequence). V was shortened by 1 base and J by 6 bases, with 15 bases between the two germline ends. CDR3 coding DNA: TGTGCCAGCAGCTTAGGCTTCACGGGTAGCTCTGAAGCTTTCTTT. It specifies CASSLGFTGSSEAFF.

This clonotype was observed many times. The rearrangement joins TRBV14 to TRBJ1-2; 7 bases fit TRBD1. The CDR3 consists of 15 residues. Germline CDR1 SGHDN, CDR2 FVKESK. V dropped 4 bases and J dropped 4; count of bases not matched to a gene: 9. CDR3 DNA sequence: TGTGCCAGCAGCCTCGGGACAGCTCTTGGCTATGGCTACACCTTC. This sequence encodes CASSLGTALGYGYTF.

This clonotype was seen repeatedly, ten times or more. The V and J genes are TRBV27 and TRBJ1-1; 9 nucleotides match TRBD1. The CDR3 is 12 residues long. Germline V gene lookup returns CDR1 MNHEY and CDR2 SMNVEV (reference sequence). Unmatched junction bases numbered 9, after V lost 7 bases and J lost 12 bases. The CDR3 DNA reads as TGTGCCAGCACAACGACAGGGGGTTGGACTTTCTTT. Protein sequence: CASTTTGGWTFF.

This clonotype was found many times. The rearrangement joins TRBV30 to TRBJ1-2, with 7 bases identical to TRBD1. Losses at the gene ends were 2 bases for V and 7 bases for J; bases not matched to a gene: 10. The CDR3 is made up of 14 amino acids. CDR1 is GTSNPN, CDR2 SVGIG, per germline (reference sequence). The CDR3 nucleotides are TGTGCCTGGAGTCAGAAAGGGGGCACTTTTGGCTACACCTTC. This encodes CAWSQKGGTFGYTF.

This clonotype was counted many times. The chain couples TRBV20-1 to TRBJ2-6; D uncertain. Germline CDR1 and CDR2: DFQATT and SNEGSKA (reference sequence). Trimming pared 7 bases from V and 1 base from J, leaving 17 bases between. The CDR3 contains 16 residues. The CDR3 reads CSVLGRGTSGANVLTF. The CDR3 DNA sequence: TGCAGTGTTTTAGGTCGAGGAACGTCTGGGGCCAACGTCCTGACTTTC.

The V gene is TRBV12-3 or TRBV12-4, the J gene TRBJ2-7; TRBD2 might be the D (6 bases). Trimming shortened V by 3 bases and J by 5 bases, and 11 bases separated the two germline ends. The length of the CDR3 is 13 residues. The CDR3 nucleotides are TGTGCCAGCAGTTTTCTAGCGTTCGACGAGCAGTACTTC. Its translation: CASSFLAFDEQYF.

J is TRBJ1-5 and V is TRBV28; 7 nucleotides match TRBD1. CDR1 is MDHEN and CDR2 is SYDVKM in the germline V gene. Trimming cost V 6 bases and J 7 bases; bases outside gene matches: 6. The CDR3 consists of 13 residues. Here the CDR3 DNA reads TGTGCCAGCAGAGTCCCGGGACAGCAGCCCCAGCATTTT. Translating it yields CASRVPGQQPQHF.

At least ten counts were recorded for this clonotype. The V and J genes are TRBV12-3 or TRBV12-4 and TRBJ2-4; D call uncertain. There are 13 residues in the CDR3. Trimming removed 3 bases at V and 5 bases at J, with 8 bases between. CDR3 residues: CASSLHGQNIQYF. CDR3 coding DNA: TGTGCCAGCAGTTTGCATGGCCAAAACATTCAGTACTTC.

This clonotype was counted many times. The chain carries TRBV6-1 and TRBJ1-1; D is ambiguous. V was pared by 4 bases and J by 6 bases, with 18 bases between. The CDR3 totals 15 residues. Germline-derived CDR1 and CDR2 are MNHNS and SASEGT. The CDR3 DNA reads as TGTGCCAGCAGTGGGATGAGCTCGATAGCTTCTGAAGCTTTCTTT. It encodes CASSGMSSIASEAFF.

In its sample, this clonotype was seen many times. The chain recombines TRBV7-2 with TRBJ2-2, with a possible D match to TRBD1 (6 bases). The CDR3 runs to 15 residues. Between the trimmed V and J ends, which lost 8 bases and 2 bases, there was a span of 15 bases. The germline gives CDR1 SGHTA, CDR2 FQGNSA. In nucleotides, the CDR3 is TGTGCCAGCTGCCCCGACAGGATCAACACCGGGGAGCTGTTTTTT. This codes for CASCPDRINTGELFF.

This clonotype was observed many times. This chain connects TRBV20-1 to TRBJ2-7; 7 nucleotides line up with TRBD1. Germline CDR1 and CDR2: DFQATT and SNEGSKA (reference sequence). The CDR3 totals 12 residues. J gave up 5 bases and V 5 bases, and 6 bases lay outside the gene matches. CDR3 sequence: CSASQGNNEQYF. Written as DNA, the CDR3 is TGCAGTGCTTCACAGGGGAACAACGAGCAGTACTTC.

Many counts were recorded for this clonotype. This chain joins TRBV28 and TRBJ2-5, with 7 bases fitting TRBD2. This CDR3 is built from 15 residues. V was clipped by 5 bases and J by 3 bases; unmatched bases: 9. CDR1 is MDHEN and CDR2 is SYDVKM in the germline V gene. CDR3 amino acids: CASSAPHRGEETQYF. The CDR3 DNA sequence: TGTGCCAGCAGTGCGCCTCACCGGGGGGAAGAGACCCAGTACTTC.

Only a few counts were recorded for this clonotype. CDR3: CASSHVGRPLLANYGYTF. As DNA, the CDR3 is TGCGCCAGCAGCCATGTCGGGAGGCCACTCCTAGCTAACTATGGCTACACCTTC. This chain links TRBV5-1 with TRBJ1-2; D is uncertain. Looked up from germline, CDR1 is SGHRS and CDR2 is YFSETQ. Trimming pared 4 bases from V and 0 bases from J, leaving 22 bases between. This CDR3 region has 18 residues.

This clonotype was seen ten or more times. The chain has TRBV7-8 and TRBJ2-7; no clear D. Germline V gene sequence: CDR1 SGHVS, CDR2 FQNEAQ. The CDR3 sequence is 12 residues long. V was cut by 5 bases and J by 5 bases, with 10 bases left in between. The CDR3 coding sequence is TGTGCCAGCAGCCCAGAAAGGGACGAGCAGTACTTC. Translation gives CASSPERDEQYF. Variable domain in full (rest from reference TRBV7-8 and TRBJ2-7): GAGVSQSPRYKVAKRGQDVALRCDPISGHVSLFWYQQALGQGPEFLTYFQNEAQLDKSGLPSDRFFAERPEGSVSTLKIQRTQQEDSAVYLCASSPERDEQYFGPGTRLTVT.

In this sample, this clonotype turned up many times. The chain is built from TRBV29-1 and TRBJ1-5; weak D call: TRBD1 (5 bases). The CDR3 has 14 amino acids. V dropped 6 bases and J dropped 5 bases, with 17 bases sitting between them. The germline CDR1 and CDR2 sequences are SQVTM and ANQGSEA. CDR3 region: CSVAPLEGDQPQHF. In nucleotides, the CDR3 is TGCAGCGTGGCGCCCCTAGAAGGGGATCAGCCCCAGCATTTT.

In its sample, this clonotype was seen many times. CDR3 region: CASSPTSGSSGANVLTF. The DNA for the CDR3 is TGTGCCAGCAGTCCGACTAGCGGGAGCTCTGGGGCCAACGTCCTGACTTTC. The chain links TRBV12-3 or TRBV12-4 to TRBJ2-6, with 12 bases matching TRBD2. V shed 5 bases and J 0 bases; nucleotides not matched to a gene: 2. CDR3 length equals 17 residues.

Written as DNA, the CDR3 is TGCGCCAGCAGCTTTCTGTCGGGCGGTGGCACTGAAGCTTTCTTT. Amino acid sequence: CASSFLSGGGTEAFF. The J gene is TRBJ1-1, the V gene TRBV5-1, with D unresolved. Germline lookup yields CDR1 SGHRS and CDR2 YFSETQ. The CDR3 is made up of 15 amino acids. V lost 2 bases, J lost 4 bases, and 15 bases lay in between.